This T cell receptor beta chain was identified in a study of shared clonotypes between healthy human individuals. About the research overall: Each donor's CD4 naive and CD4 memory cells filled three plates apiece, CD8 naive two, and CD8 memory one.

In its sample, this clone was seen once. Its antigen is unidentified. Clones were sequenced by immunoSEQ multiplex PCR, and TCRdb holds only the in-frame ones, with some missing. The sample yields some 2.1 million clones, roughly 94% seen once. Study-wide points: Sample collection involved blood only; tissue repertoires are likely different.

Germline V CDR1 and CDR2: DFQATT, SNEGSKA (reference sequence). The CDR3 has 11 residues. V shed 4 bases and J shed 1 base, with 4 bases lying between them. Sequencing used naive CD4+ T cells sorted from blood. The sample's subset: CD45RA+ positively selected. This rearrangement joins TRBV20-1 to TRBJ2-5, with D uncertain. This clonotype was obtained from a young man in good health. CDR3 sequence reads: CSAKIQETQYF. The CDR3 DNA sequence: TGCAGTGCTAAGATCCAAGAGACCCAGTACTTC.